The 28 T cell receptor beta chains presented below share a single source sample, sequenced in a study of T cell changes during pregnancy in multiple sclerosis (dated by TCRdb to between 2018 and 2020). Library prep was done by the immunoSEQ multiplex PCR assay. Held by TCRdb, this immuneACCESS table contains in-frame sequences only and omits some clones. Under half of the omission traces to an unresolved V gene where checked; the cause of the rest is unknown. Recorded for this sample are 70,000 to 95,000 clones; about 93% of them occurred a single time. Of the sample, around 1.8% is held by the ten largest clones. This material consisted of peripheral blood, taken after pregnancy. The receptors were gathered from a female donor in good health, enrolled as a control in a pregnancy study.

This sequence joins TRBV15 and TRBJ2-5; the match to TRBD2 covers 16 bases. J lost 1 base, V lost 1 base, and 3 bases had no gene match. The germline CDR1 and CDR2 sequences are LNHNV and YYDKDF (reference sequence). This CDR3 has 18 amino acids. The CDR3 here is CATSRGGTSGRAQETQYF. In nucleotides, the CDR3 is TGTGCCACCAGCAGAGGTGGGACTAGCGGGAGGGCCCAAGAGACCCAGTACTTC.

This clone appeared a single time. V usage is TRBV29-1 and J usage is TRBJ1-2; unclear D gene. Germline V gives CDR1 SQVTM, CDR2 ANQGSEA. The germline V and J ends were trimmed by 6 bases and 3 bases, with 11 bases remaining between them. The CDR3 runs to 12 residues. The CDR3 reads CSVRDGDYGYTF. CDR3 sequence (DNA): TGCAGCGTGAGAGACGGGGACTATGGCTACACCTTC.

The rearrangement uses TRBV5-1 and TRBJ2-1; 14 nucleotides match TRBD2. J lost 8 bases, V lost 4 bases, and 8 bases had no gene match. There are 16 residues in the CDR3. CDR1 and CDR2 from the germline V gene are SGHRS and YFSETQ. The CDR3 coding sequence is TGCGCCAGCAGCGCCTCGACTAGCGGGAGGGCACATGAGCAGTTCTTC. Translation gives CASSASTSGRAHEQFF.

The J gene is TRBJ2-1, the V gene TRBV11-1; possibly TRBD2 for D (5 bases). The ends were cut back, 1 base at V and 5 bases at J, with 12 bases in the middle. CDR1 is SGHAT, CDR2 FQDESV, per germline (reference sequence). The CDR3 runs 15 residues. In nucleotides, the CDR3 is TGTGCCAGCAGCTTAGGGCCCGGGATCAACAATGAGCAGTTCTTC. This translates into CASSLGPGINNEQFF.

CDR3 sequence reads: CAISSDRGSQPQHF. CDR3 nucleotide sequence: TGTGCCATCAGCTCGGACAGGGGGTCTCAGCCCCAGCATTTT. The V gene is TRBV10-3, the J gene TRBJ1-5, with 10 bases matching TRBD1. Per the germline V gene, CDR1 is ENHRY and CDR2 is SYGVKD. The V gene end was trimmed by 6 bases and the J gene end by 6 bases; junction bases not matched to a gene: 5. This CDR3 comprises 14 residues.

The chain uses TRBV6-5 and TRBJ2-1; a possible D gene is TRBD2 (5 bases). Trimming cost V 6 bases and J 3 bases, with 9 bases left between them. Germline V gives CDR1 MNHEY, CDR2 SVGAGI. This CDR3 contains 13 residues. This CDR3 reads CASRWTRYNEQFF. In DNA form, the CDR3 reads TGTGCCAGCAGGTGGACTCGCTACAATGAGCAGTTCTTC.

V is TRBV21-1 and J is TRBJ1-1; the table's D call TRBD1 went unverified against the DNA. TRBV21-1 is a known pseudogene. This CDR3 has 16 residues. The CDR3 loop reads CASSKPTGGDGTEAFF. The DNA of the CDR3 is TGTGCCAGCAGCAAACCGACAGGGGGCGACGGCACTGAAGCTTTCTTT.

This chain joins TRBV2 and TRBJ2-7; D not resolved. Germline-derived CDR1 and CDR2 are SNHLY and FYNNEI. CDR3 length: 11 residues. The germline V and J ends were trimmed by 7 bases and 0 bases, with 4 bases remaining between them. Written as DNA, the CDR3 is TGTGCCAGCACTAACTCCTACGAGCAGTACTTC. Protein product: CASTNSYEQYF.

The gene calls are TRBV27 and TRBJ2-7; TRBD1 is a possible D gene (5 bases). Germline-derived CDR1 and CDR2 are MNHEY and SMNVEV (reference sequence). Trimming shortened V by 2 bases and J by 0 bases, and 14 bases separated the two germline ends. The CDR3 contains 16 residues. This CDR3 reads CASSLSFDSPSYEQYF. The DNA of the CDR3 is TGTGCCAGCAGTTTAAGCTTCGACAGCCCCTCCTACGAGCAGTACTTC.

The rearrangement links TRBV18 to TRBJ2-1, with D possibly being TRBD1 (5 bases). The length of the CDR3 is 15 residues. Germline CDR1 reads KGHSH; CDR2 reads LQKENI. Trimming took off 6 bases at V and 2 bases at J, with 14 bases between the two ends. CDR3 amino acids: CASSPRESPYNEQFF. In DNA form, the CDR3 reads TGTGCCAGCTCGCCCAGGGAATCCCCCTACAATGAGCAGTTCTTC.

This rearrangement joins TRBV28 to TRBJ2-7; D is unresolved. Germline CDR1 MDHEN, CDR2 SYDVKM. The length of the CDR3 is 14 residues. Trimming cost V 8 bases and J 2 bases, with 16 bases left between them. CDR3 sequence: CASRRGPDAYEQYF. The CDR3, as DNA: TGTGCCAGCCGCCGTGGGCCCGACGCCTACGAGCAGTACTTC.

The chain employs TRBV6-5 and TRBJ2-5; D is ambiguous. This CDR3 is 13 amino acids long. Germline assignment: CDR1 MNHEY and CDR2 SVGAGI. V lost 7 bases and J 1 base, leaving 10 bases between the germline ends. This CDR3 is CASTRSSQETQYF. DNA for the CDR3: TGTGCCAGCACGCGGTCTAGCCAAGAGACCCAGTACTTC.

The rearrangement joins TRBV6-6 to TRBJ2-7; D remains unclear. This CDR3 is built from 14 residues. Germline CDR1 reads MNHNY; CDR2 reads SVGAGI (reference sequence). With 0 bases removed from V and 1 base from J, the gap between germline ends came to 7 bases. As DNA, the CDR3 is TGTGCCAGCAGTTACTCCGACAAATCCTACGAGCAGTACTTC. Translation gives CASSYSDKSYEQYF.

The V and J genes are TRBV28 and TRBJ1-2, with D maybe TRBD1 (6 bases). This CDR3 contains 14 residues. Deletions cut 7 bases from V and 4 bases from J, with 16 bases between. From germline, CDR1 is MDHEN and CDR2 SYDVKM. The CDR3 DNA sequence: TGTGCCAGCAACCAGGACAGTAAACCCTATGGCTACACCTTC. Encoded protein: CASNQDSKPYGYTF.

The chain is built from TRBV27 and TRBJ2-2; unclear D gene. The V gene lost 3 bases and the J gene lost 5 bases, with 7 bases spanning the gap. Per germline, CDR1 MNHEY and CDR2 SMNVEV (reference sequence). The CDR3 totals 13 residues. As DNA, the CDR3 is TGTGCCAGCAGTTTCAAGAGTACCGGGGAGCTGTTTTTT. This encodes CASSFKSTGELFF.

V is TRBV5-1 and J is TRBJ1-1; TRBD1 is a possible D gene (5 bases). V was clipped by 5 bases and J by 0 bases, with 11 bases between them. This CDR3 has 14 amino acids. The germline V gene encodes CDR1 SGHRS and CDR2 YFSETQ. The CDR3 region has the DNA TGCGCCAGCAGTTACGGAGGGGTGAACACTGAAGCTTTCTTT. Translated: CASSYGGVNTEAFF. Looking up the rest from reference TRBV5-1 and TRBJ1-1 gives the full variable domain: KAGVTQTPRYLIKTRGQQVTLSCSPISGHRSVSWYQQTPGQGLQFLFEYFSETQRNKGNFPGRFSGRQFSNSRSEMNVSTLELGDSALYLCASSYGGVNTEAFFGQGTRLTVV.

The V and J genes are TRBV6-5 and TRBJ1-2; 9 nucleotides agree with TRBD1. The CDR3 covers 13 residues. The J segment lost 7 bases and the V segment lost 5 bases, leaving 5 bases of the junction unmatched. Germline assignment: CDR1 MNHEY and CDR2 SVGAGI. The CDR3: CASSDRGQGGYTF. The CDR3 nucleotides are TGTGCCAGCAGTGACAGGGGACAGGGTGGCTACACCTTC.

This chain uses TRBV2 with TRBJ2-7; TRBD1 is a possible D gene (6 bases). V lost 6 bases and J lost 2, with 14 bases in between. The CDR3 spans 14 residues. Germline assignment: CDR1 SNHLY and CDR2 FYNNEI. CDR3 in amino acids: CASRQGRGTYEQYF. CDR3 DNA: TGTGCCAGCAGGCAGGGGAGAGGGACCTACGAGCAGTACTTC.

The chain combines TRBV19 with TRBJ1-5; TRBD1 matches at 7 bases. The CDR3 runs 14 residues. V lost 3 bases, J lost 7 bases, and 6 bases stayed unmatched. The germline V gene encodes CDR1 LNHDA and CDR2 SQIVND (reference sequence). Here the CDR3 reads CASSITGASQPQHF. DNA for the CDR3: TGTGCCAGTAGTATCACAGGGGCTAGCCAGCCCCAGCATTTT.

This clone was seen only once. The genes are TRBV5-8 and TRBJ2-7; tentatively, D is TRBD1 (6 bases). Germline-derived CDR1 and CDR2 are SGHTS and YDEGEE. Deletions cut 0 bases from V and 2 bases from J, with 9 bases between. This CDR3 contains 14 residues. The DNA for the CDR3 is TGTGCCAGCAGCTTGGCAGGGGACACCTACGAGCAGTACTTC. Its protein product is CASSLAGDTYEQYF. Together with reference TRBV5-8 and TRBJ2-7, the CDR3 gives the full variable domain: EAGVTQSPTHLIKTRGQQATLRCSPISGHTSVYWYQQALGLGLQFLLWYDEGEERNRGNFPPRFSGRQFPNYSSELNVNALELEDSALYLCASSLAGDTYEQYFGPGTRLTVT.

V gene TRBV6-1 combines with J gene TRBJ2-7, with D perhaps matching TRBD1 (6 bases). Germline CDR1 and CDR2: MNHNS and SASEGT. Trimming took 6 bases from V and 3 from J, leaving 12 bases between them. The CDR3 has 13 amino acids. The CDR3 here is CASSRATGYEQYF. CDR3 DNA: TGTGCCAGCAGCCGAGCGACAGGCTACGAGCAGTACTTC.

This clone was detected only once. The chain is built from TRBV29-1 and TRBJ2-1; TRBD2 matches at 7 bases. This CDR3 spans 17 amino acids. Germline CDR1 is SQVTM and CDR2 is ANQGSEA. Losses at the gene ends were 5 bases for V and 2 bases for J; bases not matched to a gene: 15. CDR3 coding DNA: TGCAGCGTTCTTGACGACACTAGCGCCCGTACCTACAATGAGCAGTTCTTC. It encodes CSVLDDTSARTYNEQFF.

V and J are TRBV5-1 and TRBJ2-1; 7 positions agree with TRBD1. The germline V gene has CDR1 SGHRS and CDR2 YFSETQ. V trimming: 1 base; J trimming: 5 bases; junction bases outside the gene matches: 6. The length of the CDR3 is 15 residues. Here the CDR3 reads CASSLMTGPNNEQFF. The CDR3 bases are TGCGCCAGCAGCTTGATGACAGGGCCAAACAATGAGCAGTTCTTC. The complete variable domain, with remaining parts taken from reference TRBV5-1 and TRBJ2-1, reads KAGVTQTPRYLIKTRGQQVTLSCSPISGHRSVSWYQQTPGQGLQFLFEYFSETQRNKGNFPGRFSGRQFSNSRSEMNVSTLELGDSALYLCASSLMTGPNNEQFFGPGTRLTVL.

This sequence joins TRBV28 and TRBJ1-5; D gene unclear. V gave up 2 bases and J gave up 5 bases, with 10 bases separating them. Germline V gene sequence: CDR1 MDHEN, CDR2 SYDVKM. This CDR3 comprises 14 residues. The CDR3 reads CASSLRHGHQPQHF. CDR3 in DNA: TGTGCCAGCAGTTTACGCCATGGCCATCAGCCCCAGCATTTT.

This chain uses TRBV7-9 with TRBJ2-3; D is perhaps TRBD2 (5 bases). Trimming removed 1 base from V and 3 bases from J, with 11 bases in between. The CDR3 runs to 15 residues. Germline assignment: CDR1 SEHNR and CDR2 FQNEAQ (reference sequence). This CDR3 reads CASSLGLGETDTQYF. CDR3 sequence (DNA): TGTGCCAGCAGCTTAGGCCTTGGGGAGACAGATACGCAGTATTTT.

Here the CDR3 DNA reads TGTGCCAGTAGTAATTTCGACAGGGGCCTCTACAATGAGCAGTTCTTC. It encodes CASSNFDRGLYNEQFF. The rearrangement uses TRBV19 and TRBJ2-1, with 8 bases that match TRBD1. Germline V gene data show CDR1 as LNHDA and CDR2 as SQIVND (reference sequence). The trim removed 4 bases at V and 3 bases at J, leaving 8 bases unmatched. The CDR3 is 16 residues long.

J is TRBJ2-1 and V is TRBV5-1; 13 bases match TRBD2. Germline V gives CDR1 SGHRS, CDR2 YFSETQ. There are 18 residues in the CDR3. Unmatched junction bases numbered 6, after V lost 3 bases and J lost 0 bases. As DNA, the CDR3 is TGCGCCAGCAGCTGGTGGGGGACTAGCGGGAACTCCTACAATGAGCAGTTCTTC. Residues: CASSWWGTSGNSYNEQFF.

The CDR3 loop reads CASSDSRAENTDTQYF. The DNA for the CDR3 is TGTGCCAGCAGTGACTCGAGGGCGGAAAACACAGATACGCAGTATTTT. V and J are TRBV6-4 and TRBJ2-3, with a weak D call TRBD2 (5 bases). V shed 0 bases and J shed 2 bases, with 12 bases lying between them. The CDR3 has 16 amino acids. The germline V gene has CDR1 MRHNA and CDR2 SNTAGT.